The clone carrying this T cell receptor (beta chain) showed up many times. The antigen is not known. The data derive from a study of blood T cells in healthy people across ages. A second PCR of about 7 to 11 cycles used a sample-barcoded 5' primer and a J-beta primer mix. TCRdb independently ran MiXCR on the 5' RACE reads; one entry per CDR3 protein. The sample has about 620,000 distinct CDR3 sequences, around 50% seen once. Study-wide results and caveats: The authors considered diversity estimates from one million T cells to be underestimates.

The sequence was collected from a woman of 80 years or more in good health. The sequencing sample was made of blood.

The CDR3 bases are TGCAGTGCCGCGGCGGGAGGATACAATGAGCAGTTCTTC. Its translation: CSAAAGGYNEQFF. V and J are TRBV20-1 and TRBJ2-1; 8 bases map to TRBD2. The CDR3 is made up of 13 amino acids. Looked up from germline, CDR1 is DFQATT and CDR2 is SNEGSKA (reference sequence). J gave up 4 bases and V 6 bases, and 5 bases lay outside the gene matches.